The 23 T cell receptor beta chains below come from one sample, sequenced in a study of shared clonotypes between healthy human individuals. Profiling relied on immunoSEQ multiplex PCR, and the TCRdb table lists in-frame clones only, not all of them. The sample contains 760,000 or so clones, about 97% of which appear only once. The naive CD8 population came from CD45RO-negative cells selected for CCR7, without terminally differentiated effector memory CD45RA+ cells. Sequencing was carried out using naive CD8+ T cells sorted from blood. These TCRs come from a man under 40 in good health.

The chain uses TRBV6-1 and TRBJ2-7; 10 nucleotides align to TRBD1. V trimming: 4 bases; J trimming: 3 bases; junction bases outside the gene matches: 3. CDR1 is MNHNS and CDR2 is SASEGT in the germline V gene. The CDR3 has 14 amino acids. The CDR3, as DNA: TGTGCCAGCAGTGGCGACAGGGGGCACTACGAGCAGTACTTC. Translation: CASSGDRGHYEQYF.

The rearrangement joins TRBV27 to TRBJ1-2, with a tentative D call TRBD1 (6 bases). The CDR3 runs to 16 residues. Trimming took off 6 bases at V and 2 bases at J, with 19 bases between the two ends. Germline V gene sequence: CDR1 MNHEY, CDR2 SMNVEV (reference sequence). DNA for the CDR3: TGTGCCAGCAGCCACTCAGGGGTACCCTACAACTATGGCTACACCTTC. Its protein product is CASSHSGVPYNYGYTF.

The V gene is TRBV6-1, the J gene TRBJ2-7; a possible D gene is TRBD2 (5 bases). V was trimmed by 1 base and J by 1 base, leaving 11 bases between them. Germline CDR1 reads MNHNS; CDR2 reads SASEGT. This CDR3 contains 15 residues. The CDR3 here is CASSEGPGSSYEQYF. The CDR3 nucleotides read TGTGCCAGCAGTGAAGGGCCGGGGAGTTCCTACGAGCAGTACTTC.

The chain carries TRBV5-5 and TRBJ1-5, with D maybe TRBD1 (5 bases). Germline V gene data show CDR1 as SGHKS and CDR2 as YYEKEE (reference sequence). CDR3 length: 15 residues. V gave up 4 bases and J gave up 4 bases, with 15 bases separating them. The CDR3 region is CASSPGFGGNQPQHF. For the CDR3, the DNA is TGTGCCAGCAGCCCCGGTTTTGGGGGGAATCAGCCCCAGCATTTT.

The chain links TRBV27 to TRBJ2-2; the D call may be TRBD1 or TRBD2 (6 bases each). V was trimmed by 3 bases and J by 0 bases, leaving 11 bases between them. Germline CDR1 reads MNHEY; CDR2 reads SMNVEV (reference sequence). CDR3 length: 16 residues. This CDR3 reads CASSLAGHPNTGELFF. The CDR3 region has the DNA TGTGCCAGCAGTTTGGCGGGACACCCGAACACCGGGGAGCTGTTTTTT.

This clone was recorded only once. The chain combines TRBV28 with TRBJ2-7, with TRBD2 identical over 7 bases. V shed 5 bases, J shed 3 bases, and the junction held 7 bases outside the gene matches. Per the germline V gene, CDR1 is MDHEN and CDR2 is SYDVKM. This CDR3 contains 14 residues. CDR3 sequence: CASSPAGTIYEQYF. Here the CDR3 DNA reads TGTGCCAGCAGTCCAGCCGGGACTATCTACGAGCAGTACTTC.

The chain is built from TRBV27 and TRBJ2-1; 13 nucleotides line up with TRBD2. The CDR3 length is 16 residues. Germline values: CDR1 MNHEY, CDR2 SMNVEV (reference sequence). The junction had 6 bases not matched to a gene; V was cut back by 5 bases and J by 5 bases. The DNA of the CDR3 is TGTGCCAGCAGTCCCCCGGGACTAGCGGGACACAATGAGCAGTTCTTC. This sequence encodes CASSPPGLAGHNEQFF.

The genes are TRBV9 and TRBJ2-1, with 12 bases identical to TRBD1. Per germline, CDR1 SGDLS and CDR2 YYNGEE. Losses at the gene ends were 3 bases for V and 9 bases for J; bases not matched to a gene: 7. This CDR3 spans 15 amino acids. This CDR3 reads CASSAGQGADTEQFF. Written as DNA, the CDR3 is TGTGCCAGCAGCGCGGGACAGGGGGCAGATACTGAGCAGTTCTTC. The whole variable domain, filled in from reference TRBV9 and TRBJ2-1, reads DSGVTQTPKHLITATGQRVTLRCSPRSGDLSVYWYQQSLDQGLQFLIQYYNGEERAKGNILERFSAQQFPDLHSELNLSSLELGDSALYFCASSAGQGADTEQFFGPGTRLTVL.

This clone was observed once. CDR3 amino acids: CASSVDGGSPPDTQYF. DNA for the CDR3: TGTGCCAGCAGCGTAGACGGCGGGAGTCCCCCAGATACGCAGTATTTT. The chain couples TRBV9 to TRBJ2-3; TRBD2 agrees at 7 bases. The germline CDR1 and CDR2 sequences are SGDLS and YYNGEE. This CDR3 has 16 residues. V shed 0 bases and J 4 bases; nucleotides not matched to a gene: 8.

The chain is built from TRBV28 and TRBJ2-5, with TRBD2 matching 10 bases. Germline loops: CDR1 MDHEN, CDR2 SYDVKM. The length of the CDR3 is 16 residues. V trimming: 2 bases; J trimming: 1 base; junction bases outside the gene matches: 4. The CDR3 loop is CASSLEGLASQETQYF. The CDR3 DNA follows: TGTGCCAGCAGTTTAGAGGGACTAGCGAGCCAAGAGACCCAGTACTTC.

This clone appeared once. This chain connects TRBV7-9 to TRBJ2-5; no definite D call. CDR1 SEHNR and CDR2 FQNEAQ come from the germline V gene (reference sequence). This CDR3 region has 14 residues. V gave up 5 bases and J gave up 1 base, with 11 bases separating them. The CDR3 protein is CASSQVGPQETQYF. The CDR3 DNA reads as TGTGCCAGCAGCCAAGTAGGGCCCCAAGAGACCCAGTACTTC.

Turning to this clone: The junction differs from germline at one of its ends, possibly a read error. The chain joins TRBV6-1 to TRBJ1-5; no clear D. Germline V gene lookup returns CDR1 MNHNS and CDR2 SASEGT. CDR3 length equals 16 residues. Here the CDR3 DNA reads TGTGCCAGCAGCGAAGCTACCACGGCGCGCAATCAGCCCCAGCATTTT. It encodes CASSEATTARNQPQHF.

This sequence joins TRBV19 and TRBJ2-1; 12 nucleotides match TRBD1. The germline V gene encodes CDR1 LNHDA and CDR2 SQIVND (reference sequence). This CDR3 spans 17 amino acids. V shed 7 bases and J 0 bases; nucleotides not matched to a gene: 7. CDR3 in DNA: TGTGCCAGTAAGGGGACAGGGGGCTCACCCTCCTACAATGAGCAGTTCTTC. This sequence encodes CASKGTGGSPSYNEQFF.

This clone was seen more than once but under ten times. The chain recombines TRBV7-9 with TRBJ2-2; D remains unclear. The CDR3 is 12 residues long. Germline V CDR1 and CDR2: SEHNR, FQNEAQ (reference sequence). V dropped 3 bases and J dropped 7 bases, with 6 bases sitting between them. The DNA of the CDR3 is TGTGCCAGCAGCTTTTTTCTCGGGGAGCTGTTTTTT. This gives the protein CASSFFLGELFF.

The chain joins TRBV27 to TRBJ2-5; 14 bases are a match to TRBD2. CDR1 is MNHEY, CDR2 SMNVEV, per germline (reference sequence). J gave up 5 bases and V 8 bases, and 10 bases lay outside the gene matches. The CDR3 loop spans 16 amino acids. The CDR3 DNA sequence: TGTGCCAGCCGGGGACTAGCGGGAGCCAGTTCGGAGACCCAGTACTTC. This codes for CASRGLAGASSETQYF.

The chain links TRBV5-6 to TRBJ2-1; 12 nucleotides align to TRBD2. The V and J ends lost 2 bases and 4 bases, in that order; junction bases with no gene match: 4. CDR3 length: 16 residues. Germline CDR1 SGHDT, CDR2 YYEEEE. Here the CDR3 DNA reads TGTGCCAGCAGCTTCCTAGCGGGAGGGGATTACAATGAGCAGTTCTTC. This encodes CASSFLAGGDYNEQFF.

This clone was counted a few times. This chain connects TRBV30 to TRBJ2-3, with 7 bases aligning to TRBD1. The CDR3 runs 16 residues. V was pared by 1 base and J by 0 bases, with 7 bases of the junction left unmatched. CDR1 and CDR2 (germline): GTSNPN, SVGIG (reference sequence). The DNA for the CDR3 is TGTGCCTGGAGTGAGGGGGCATTTCCTAGCACAGATACGCAGTATTTT. Translating gives CAWSEGAFPSTDTQYF. The full variable domain, completed using reference TRBV30 and TRBJ2-3, is SQTIHQWPATLVQPVGSPLSLECTVEGTSNPNLYWYRQAAGRGLQLLFYSVGIGQISSEVPQNLSASRPQDRQFILSSKKLLLSDSGFYLCAWSEGAFPSTDTQYFGPGTRLTVL.

The chain carries TRBV10-3 and TRBJ2-1; TRBD2 matches 13 bases. Germline lookup yields CDR1 ENHRY and CDR2 SYGVKD. V lost 2 bases and J lost 5; bases outside the gene matches: 3. This CDR3 has 16 amino acids. The CDR3 sequence is CAISELGTSGDNEQFF. CDR3 DNA sequence: TGTGCCATCAGTGAGCTTGGGACTAGCGGGGACAATGAGCAGTTCTTC.

This clone showed up just once. J is TRBJ2-1 and V is TRBV19; D could derive from TRBD1 or TRBD2 (5 bases each). CDR3 length: 15 residues. The germline CDR1 and CDR2 sequences are LNHDA and SQIVND (reference sequence). The V and J ends lost 4 bases and 0 bases respectively, with 10 bases between them. The CDR3 coding sequence is TGTGCCAGTAGTAAACGGGGCGACTCCTACAATGAGCAGTTCTTC. As protein: CASSKRGDSYNEQFF.

The V gene is TRBV9, the J gene TRBJ2-7; 12 nucleotides agree with TRBD2. This CDR3 is built from 14 residues. Germline CDR1 and CDR2: SGDLS and YYNGEE. Germline trimming cut 3 bases from V and 7 bases from J; bases unmatched to any gene: 5. In nucleotides, the CDR3 is TGTGCCAGCAGCGCTAGCGGGGGGGCGAGGGAGCAGTACTTC. As protein: CASSASGGAREQYF.

The chain joins TRBV29-1 to TRBJ2-1, with D tentatively TRBD2 (5 bases). Germline V gene sequence: CDR1 SQVTM, CDR2 ANQGSEA. Trimming took 1 base from V and 5 from J, leaving 21 bases between them. The CDR3 loop spans 17 amino acids. CDR3 residues: CSVEGPTWTLRNNEQFF. For the CDR3, the DNA is TGCAGCGTTGAAGGCCCGACTTGGACTTTACGAAACAATGAGCAGTTCTTC.

The chain combines TRBV5-4 with TRBJ2-3; 12 bases map to TRBD2. This CDR3 comprises 18 residues. The germline V gene has CDR1 SGHNT and CDR2 YYREEE (reference sequence). J was trimmed by 6 bases and V by 3 bases; bases with no gene match: 14. This CDR3 reads CASSYYPPSGRDSDTQYF. CDR3 DNA: TGTGCCAGCAGCTACTACCCTCCTAGCGGGAGGGATTCTGATACGCAGTATTTT.

The J gene is TRBJ2-1, the V gene TRBV7-8; D unclear. This CDR3 spans 11 amino acids. CDR1 is SGHVS, CDR2 FQNEAQ, per germline. V shed 5 bases and J shed 8 bases, with 7 bases lying between them. The CDR3 protein is CASSPLYEQFF. For the CDR3, the DNA is TGTGCCAGCAGCCCCCTCTATGAGCAGTTCTTC.